This TCR beta chain was observed in a study of Ad26.COV2.S vaccination and SARS-CoV-2 variants. Study-wide points: Placebo recipients trailed vaccine recipients in spike-specific TCR breadth. Breadth and depth estimates from TCRs may understate total T cell responses.

About this clone: What it binds is unknown.

Some clones are missing from TCRdb's copy, which holds only in-frame ones; the method was immunoSEQ multiplex PCR. This repertoire shows some 290,000 clones, just under 85% found once; its top ten account for 2% to 2.5%. Treatment meaning: some 20 received Ad26.COV2.S at low or high dose, single or two shots; five or six received placebo; per-sample allocation not given. Day 63 after the first vaccine or placebo injection was the time point for sampling. The donor was a Boston adult aged 18-55 years. Germline V gene data show CDR1 as LGHDT and CDR2 as YNNKEL (reference sequence). The CDR3 length is 21 residues. V was pared by 0 bases and J by 0 bases, with 17 bases of the junction left unmatched.

The rearrangement joins TRBV3-1 (or the pseudogene TRBV3-2) to TRBJ2-3; 8 bases match TRBD2. This specimen was peripheral blood, taken in a trial of Ad26.COV2.S vaccine versus placebo. The sequence was obtained from a person aged 18-65 years who received the Ad26.COV2.S COVID-19 vaccine or a placebo. CDR3 protein: CASSQDWIGGGLISSTDTQYF. CDR3 DNA: TGTGCCAGCAGCCAAGATTGGATCGGGGGGGGTTTGATTTCTAGCACAGATACGCAGTATTTT.